Listed here are 22 T cell receptor beta chains from one sample, sequenced in a study of cytomegalovirus exposure and HLA in healthy donors. It was with 60 Vbeta and 13 Jbeta primers that the PCR ran. Profiled with immunoSEQ multiplex PCR; TCRdb holds only in-frame clones, not every one. The table lists about 150,000 clones, 80% of them singletons. The sequenced material came from PBMCs. The receptors originated from a woman in her forties or fifties in good health and CMV-seropositive.

J is TRBJ1-5 and V is TRBV28, with D perhaps matching TRBD1 (5 bases). The germline CDR1 and CDR2 sequences are MDHEN and SYDVKM. The length of the CDR3 is 15 residues. V lost 5 bases to trimming and J lost 9 bases, with 20 bases between them. In nucleotides, the CDR3 is TGTGCCAGCAGTAAACTCCGGGACTCCCGAGGGCCCCAGCATTTT. It specifies CASSKLRDSRGPQHF.

The rearrangement joins TRBV5-1 to TRBJ2-1, with TRBD1 matching 9 bases. Germline lookup yields CDR1 SGHRS and CDR2 YFSETQ. J lost 3 bases, V lost 3 bases, and 4 bases had no gene match. CDR3 length: 15 amino acids. This chain's CDR3 is CASSSDRGLYNEQFF. The CDR3 region has the DNA TGCGCCAGCAGCTCGGACAGGGGTCTCTACAATGAGCAGTTCTTC.

This sequence joins TRBV4-1 and TRBJ2-7, with 7 bases fitting TRBD1. CDR3 length equals 13 residues. V lost 4 bases, J lost 6 bases, and 6 bases stayed unmatched. The germline V gene encodes CDR1 MGHRA and CDR2 YSYEKL. CDR3 nucleotides: TGCGCCAGCAGCCTCGAGACAGGGATCGAGCAGTACTTC. It encodes CASSLETGIEQYF.

As for this clone: Here the CDR3 omits its conserved ending phenylalanine or tryptophan, so a read error is the likely source. The DNA is omitted, as the CDR3 cannot be located on it reliably, and the CDR3 follows TCRdb's listing. The chain recombines TRBV28 with TRBJ2-3; the table's D call TRBD1 went unverified against the DNA. CDR1 is MDHEN and CDR2 is SYDVKM in the germline V gene. Including both end residues, the CDR3 is 11 amino acids long. The CDR3: CASSSGTDTML.

This clone came up a few times. J is TRBJ1-3 and V is TRBV4-3; 7 bases align to TRBD1. J lost 2 bases, V lost 4 bases, and 5 bases had no gene match. CDR3 size: 15 residues. Germline V gives CDR1 LGHNA, CDR2 YSLEER. The CDR3 DNA reads as TGCGCCAGCAGCCGGAACAGGGGCGCTGGAAACACCATATATTTT. Encoded protein: CASSRNRGAGNTIYF.

The chain couples TRBV28 to TRBJ1-2; TRBD1 is a possible D gene (5 bases). V lost 3 bases and J lost 0, with 11 bases in between. CDR1 and CDR2 from the germline V gene are MDHEN and SYDVKM. The CDR3 length is 15 residues. The DNA of the CDR3 is TGTGCCAGCAGTTTCCCGGGCAGGGCTAACTATGGCTACACCTTC. It encodes CASSFPGRANYGYTF.

V gene TRBV7-8 combines with J gene TRBJ1-5; D unclear. Between the trimmed V and J ends, which lost 2 bases and 5 bases, there was a span of 7 bases. This CDR3 spans 13 amino acids. Germline lookup yields CDR1 SGHVS and CDR2 FQNEAQ. DNA for the CDR3: TGTGCCAGCAGCTTATCAGTGGATCAGCCCCAGCATTTT. This sequence encodes CASSLSVDQPQHF.

This clone was seen a single time. The chain recombines TRBV7-8 with TRBJ1-2; D is unresolved. Germline V gene data show CDR1 as SGHVS and CDR2 as FQNEAQ. This CDR3 contains 16 residues. The germline V and J ends were trimmed by 1 base and 0 bases, with 12 bases remaining between them. The CDR3 loop is CASSLDRSPANYGYTF. The CDR3 DNA reads as TGTGCCAGCAGCTTAGACAGATCCCCAGCTAACTATGGCTACACCTTC.

The CDR3 sequence is CASSIVGQGGEKLFF. The CDR3 nucleotides read TGTGCCAGTAGTATAGTCGGACAGGGAGGTGAAAAACTGTTTTTT. This rearrangement joins TRBV19 to TRBJ1-4; 8 bases are a match to TRBD1. The germline V gene has CDR1 LNHDA and CDR2 SQIVND (reference sequence). After removal of 1 base from V and 7 bases from J, the junction contained 5 bases not matched to a gene. CDR3 length equals 15 residues.

This clone was picked up a small number of times. The chain uses TRBV28 and TRBJ1-2, with 8 bases matching TRBD1. The CDR3 contains 15 residues. With V trimmed by 7 bases and J by 7 bases, 14 bases remained unmatched. Germline CDR1 is MDHEN and CDR2 is SYDVKM. The CDR3 DNA sequence: TGTGCCAGCACCTTAACAGGGGGGAGGTTCGGTGGCTACACCTTC. Its translation: CASTLTGGRFGGYTF.

CDR3 nucleotides: TGTGCCAGCAGTTTACGGCAGATCTTCGGGCAGCCCCAGCATTTT. This sequence encodes CASSLRQIFGQPQHF. The V gene is TRBV28, the J gene TRBJ1-5; no definite D call. The V and J ends lost 2 bases and 7 bases respectively, with 15 bases between them. Germline CDR1 reads MDHEN; CDR2 reads SYDVKM. The CDR3 totals 15 residues.

As regards this clone: The junction and the germline gene differ at one end; a read error may be behind it. V is TRBV4-1 and J is TRBJ1-2, with 10 bases that match TRBD1. Germline V gene lookup returns CDR1 MGHRA and CDR2 YSYEKL. This CDR3 is built from 13 residues. The CDR3 spells CASLNPVGQGFAF. For the CDR3, the DNA is TGCGCCAGCCTCAACCCGGTGGGACAGGGGTTCGCCTTC.

This sequence joins TRBV7-3 and TRBJ2-1; TRBD1 aligns across 7 bases. Germline CDR1 SGHTA, CDR2 FQGTGA. The CDR3 is 14 residues long. The J segment lost 3 bases and the V segment lost 5 bases, leaving 4 bases of the junction unmatched. CDR3 residues: CASSNRDSYNEQFF. The CDR3 nucleotides are TGTGCCAGCAGCAACCGGGACAGCTACAATGAGCAGTTCTTC.

The V and J genes are TRBV4-2 and TRBJ1-4, with 7 positions matching TRBD1. V lost 1 base and J lost 5; bases outside the gene matches: 10. The V gene's germline CDR1 is LGHNA and CDR2 YNFKEQ. The length of the CDR3 is 17 residues. The CDR3 DNA is TGTGCCAGCAGCCAAGTGGGAGTTGAACAGGGGAATGAAAAACTGTTTTTT. Translation: CASSQVGVEQGNEKLFF.

The genes are TRBV7-2 and TRBJ1-2, with a tentative D call TRBD1 (6 bases). Trimming removed 5 bases from V and 5 bases from J, with 9 bases in between. Germline V lookup: CDR1 SGHTA, CDR2 FQGNSA. The CDR3 runs to 12 residues. The CDR3 spells CASSTQGYGYTF. The DNA for the CDR3 is TGTGCCAGCAGCACCCAGGGGTATGGCTACACCTTC.

About this clone: Germline is not matched at one junction end, which may reflect a read error. The chain employs TRBV10-3 and TRBJ1-3, with D tentatively TRBD1 (5 bases). The CDR3 length is 13 residues. Germline V CDR1 and CDR2: ENHRY, SYGVKD. The CDR3 region is CAISPAGGNAIYF. The CDR3 DNA follows: TGTGCCATCAGTCCGGCGGGGGGAAACGCCATATATTTT.

This clone occurred once. V usage is TRBV6-5 and J usage is TRBJ2-1; D is unclear. The CDR3 is 15 amino acids. V gave up 0 bases and J gave up 1 base, with 7 bases separating them. CDR1 is MNHEY and CDR2 is SVGAGI in the germline V gene. In DNA form, the CDR3 reads TGTGCCAGCAGTTACTCTTTCCGGTCCTACAATGAGCAGTTCTTC. Its protein is CASSYSFRSYNEQFF.

The rearrangement joins TRBV4-1 to TRBJ2-4; maybe TRBD1 (5 bases). Germline CDR1 is MGHRA and CDR2 is YSYEKL. V was pared by 0 bases and J by 6 bases, with 9 bases between. The CDR3 is made up of 14 amino acids. CDR3 protein: CASSQEHRRNIQYF. In DNA, the CDR3 is TGCGCCAGCAGCCAAGAACACAGGAGAAACATTCAGTACTTC.

Only a few counts were recorded for this clone. This chain connects TRBV7-6 to TRBJ2-7; TRBD2 is a possible D gene (7 bases). The CDR3 consists of 16 residues. Trimming shortened V by 5 bases and J by 5 bases, and 22 bases separated the two germline ends. Germline loops: CDR1 SGHVS, CDR2 FNYEAQ. This CDR3 reads CASSPEAGAPGNEQYF. The DNA for the CDR3 is TGTGCCAGCAGCCCGGAGGCGGGGGCCCCGGGGAACGAGCAGTACTTC.

The CDR3 DNA is TGCAGCGTTGAATCAGGGGACGACACTGAAGCTTTCTTT. This sequence encodes CSVESGDDTEAFF. The chain joins TRBV29-1 to TRBJ1-1; D may be TRBD1 (6 bases). This CDR3 has 13 residues. The germline CDR1 and CDR2 sequences are SQVTM and ANQGSEA. V was trimmed by 2 bases and J by 3 bases, leaving 10 bases between them.

This clone was detected only a few times. The rearrangement joins TRBV7-2 to TRBJ2-7; TRBD2 matches 10 bases. This CDR3 contains 14 residues. Germline-derived CDR1 and CDR2 are SGHTA and FQGNSA. V dropped 5 bases and J dropped 7; count of bases not matched to a gene: 8. As DNA, the CDR3 is TGTGCCAGCAGCACTAGCGGGGAGGCCTGGGAGCAGTACTTC. It translates to CASSTSGEAWEQYF.

The chain combines TRBV28 with TRBJ1-2; D call uncertain. The CDR3 covers 15 residues. The germline V gene has CDR1 MDHEN and CDR2 SYDVKM. Trimming stripped 4 bases from V and 7 bases from J, with 19 bases between. The CDR3 spells CASSSPPSAGFGYTF. The CDR3 DNA is TGTGCCAGCAGTTCCCCGCCGTCAGCGGGGTTTGGCTACACCTTC.